This T cell receptor beta chain was retrieved from a study of CD8 T cells in ankylosing spondylitis. Study outcomes and limitations: Relatively rare in peripheral blood, disease-linked clones were also CD8+. It appeared that ankylosing spondylitis blood was characterized by a TCR beta motif of roughly 8 highly homologous variants. Significant enrichment of disease-linked clones was reported in matched ankylosing spondylitis synovial fluid.

Using quantitative 5'-RACE with molecular barcodes, the authors made TCR beta libraries. MiXCR, run by TCRdb on the 5' RACE reads, gives a single entry per CDR3 protein. The table lists around 210,000 distinct CDR3 sequences, over 7% of them singletons. Germline-derived CDR1 and CDR2 are LGHNA and YNFKEQ. The CDR3 length is 15 residues. V lost 5 bases, J lost 6 bases, and 6 bases stayed unmatched. Turning to this clonotype: Its specificity is unknown.

V is TRBV4-2 and J is TRBJ2-1; 11 bases line up with TRBD2. The sample taken for sequencing was blood, either unsorted or a sorted T cell fraction (not recorded which). The receptor's source is a female donor with ankylosing spondylitis or in good health (not recorded which). CDR3 in DNA: TGTGCCAGCAGCAAGGGACTAGCGGATACCAATGAGCAGTTCTTC. Protein: CASSKGLADTNEQFF.